These T cell receptor beta chains were read from a single sample in a study of radiotherapy plus CTLA-4 blockade in lung cancer. The repertoire was sequenced with immunoSEQ multiplex PCR; TCRdb's copy has only in-frame clones and lacks some. The profile shows some 120,000 clones, about four fifths of them singletons. The source material was peripheral blood, sampled from a patient treated with radiotherapy plus ipilimumab. Source of these receptors: a human donor with non-small cell lung cancer that progressed on radiotherapy plus ipilimumab. Some clones in this sample may be carry-over from other donors' samples. Each CDR3 is given without its conserved first and last residue. The D gene is left open where the match is weak. Clone size, where shown, is once, few, many, or a class for clones that have expanded.

j_gene: TRBJ2-5; d_gene: TRBD1; abundance: NA; v_gene: TRBV19; CDR3aa: ASSMWTGFAQETQY
j_gene: TRBJ2-5; d_gene: NA; abundance: NA; v_gene: TRBV6-5; CDR3aa: ASSYRTREETQY
j_gene: TRBJ2-7; d_gene: NA; abundance: NA; v_gene: TRBV18; CDR3aa: ASSPNQIFSYEQY
j_gene: TRBJ1-4; d_gene: TRBD1; abundance: NA; v_gene: TRBV7-2; CDR3aa: ASSSRTGNEKLF
j_gene: TRBJ1-5; d_gene: NA; abundance: NA; v_gene: TRBV7-2; CDR3aa: ASSLANGPQH
j_gene: TRBJ1-1; d_gene: NA; abundance: NA; v_gene: TRBV4-2; CDR3aa: ASSPTPPQGPNTEAF
j_gene: TRBJ1-1; d_gene: TRBD1; abundance: once; v_gene: TRBV5-4; CDR3aa: ASSFDRGGTEAF
j_gene: TRBJ1-2; d_gene: NA; abundance: once; v_gene: TRBV30; CDR3aa: AWGAGARDGYT
j_gene: TRBJ1-5; d_gene: NA; abundance: NA; v_gene: TRBV28; CDR3aa: ASSLVSRYQPQH
j_gene: TRBJ2-5; d_gene: TRBD2; abundance: NA; v_gene: TRBV19; CDR3aa: ASKPGGFSGTQY
j_gene: TRBJ1-5; d_gene: NA; abundance: NA; v_gene: TRBV6-5; CDR3aa: ASRIGVQPQH
j_gene: TRBJ1-4; d_gene: NA; abundance: few; v_gene: TRBV6-1; CDR3aa: ASSPVENEKLF
j_gene: TRBJ1-1; d_gene: TRBD1; abundance: NA; v_gene: TRBV9; CDR3aa: ASSGDRGRGNTEAF
j_gene: TRBJ1-1; d_gene: NA; abundance: NA; v_gene: TRBV19; CDR3aa: ASSMAQGINTEAF
j_gene: TRBJ1-2; d_gene: TRBD1; abundance: NA; v_gene: TRBV29-1; CDR3aa: SVWTGGADGYT
j_gene: TRBJ2-1; d_gene: TRBD2; abundance: NA; v_gene: TRBV7-2; CDR3aa: ASSLGLALNEQF
j_gene: TRBJ1-1; d_gene: TRBD1; abundance: NA; v_gene: TRBV7-3; CDR3aa: ASSENGDRGVEAF
j_gene: TRBJ2-5; d_gene: TRBD1; abundance: NA; v_gene: TRBV7-2; CDR3aa: ASSFSGTGGETQY
j_gene: TRBJ2-3; d_gene: NA; abundance: NA; v_gene: TRBV4-2; CDR3aa: ASSQDVEVITDTQY
j_gene: TRBJ1-5; d_gene: NA; abundance: NA; v_gene: TRBV28; CDR3aa: ASSYNSNQPQH
j_gene: TRBJ2-4; d_gene: NA; abundance: NA; v_gene: TRBV7-2; CDR3aa: ASSPGTQNIQY
j_gene: TRBJ1-5; d_gene: NA; abundance: once; v_gene: TRBV7-2; CDR3aa: ASSPGARENQPQH
j_gene: TRBJ2-6; d_gene: TRBD1; abundance: NA; v_gene: TRBV4-2; CDR3aa: ASSHAGDRGQGANVLT
j_gene: TRBJ2-5; d_gene: NA; abundance: NA; v_gene: TRBV29-1; CDR3aa: SVEGRTEETQY
j_gene: TRBJ2-3; d_gene: TRBD1; abundance: NA; v_gene: TRBV6-1; CDR3aa: ASSEQDREKDTQY
j_gene: TRBJ2-7; d_gene: TRBD1; abundance: NA; v_gene: TRBV15; CDR3aa: ATGRDRGSDEQY
j_gene: TRBJ2-3; d_gene: NA; abundance: NA; v_gene: TRBV18; CDR3aa: ANSPNGGATTDTQY
j_gene: TRBJ2-6; d_gene: TRBD1; abundance: NA; v_gene: TRBV2; CDR3aa: ASRLLSGTGATGANVLT
j_gene: TRBJ1-1; d_gene: NA; abundance: NA; v_gene: TRBV11-2; CDR3aa: ASSRGGGGGNTEAF
j_gene: TRBJ1-5; d_gene: NA; abundance: NA; v_gene: TRBV18; CDR3aa: ASSPFGNPNQPQH
j_gene: TRBJ1-4; d_gene: TRBD1; abundance: NA; v_gene: TRBV14; CDR3aa: ARHVGQGLEKLF
j_gene: TRBJ1-4; d_gene: TRBD1; abundance: few; v_gene: TRBV4-1; CDR3aa: ASSQKTTGATNEKLF
j_gene: TRBJ2-5; d_gene: TRBD1; abundance: NA; v_gene: TRBV2; CDR3aa: AGDRDRGSETQY
j_gene: TRBJ1-1; d_gene: NA; abundance: NA; v_gene: TRBV7-9; CDR3aa: ASSARDTWTEAF
j_gene: TRBJ1-6; d_gene: NA; abundance: NA; v_gene: TRBV5-6; CDR3aa: ASSLARDNNSPLH
j_gene: TRBJ2-5; d_gene: TRBD2; abundance: NA; v_gene: TRBV5-4; CDR3aa: ASTPRGGEETQY
j_gene: TRBJ1-2; d_gene: TRBD1; abundance: NA; v_gene: TRBV6-5; CDR3aa: ASSAYRGTYGYT
j_gene: TRBJ2-3; d_gene: NA; abundance: NA; v_gene: TRBV7-2; CDR3aa: ASSSTSWSTDTQY
j_gene: TRBJ1-1; d_gene: TRBD1; abundance: NA; v_gene: TRBV6-6; CDR3aa: ASSLKQGGIPEAF
j_gene: TRBJ1-6; d_gene: NA; abundance: NA; v_gene: TRBV14; CDR3aa: ASSLLTGLAPLH
j_gene: TRBJ1-1; d_gene: NA; abundance: NA; v_gene: TRBV9; CDR3aa: ASSLMEDTEAF
j_gene: TRBJ2-5; d_gene: TRBD1; abundance: few; v_gene: TRBV5-1; CDR3aa: ASSSGQGHETQY
j_gene: TRBJ2-3; d_gene: NA; abundance: once; v_gene: TRBV30; CDR3aa: AWRTGTTQY
j_gene: TRBJ1-1; d_gene: NA; abundance: NA; v_gene: TRBV10-3; CDR3aa: AISESGNTEAF
j_gene: TRBJ2-1; d_gene: NA; abundance: few; v_gene: TRBV20-1; CDR3aa: SAWTAYEQF
j_gene: TRBJ2-7; d_gene: NA; abundance: NA; v_gene: TRBV14; CDR3aa: ASSVLGVSYEQY
j_gene: TRBJ2-1; d_gene: TRBD2; abundance: once; v_gene: TRBV6-5; CDR3aa: ASSYSASGGYNEQF
j_gene: TRBJ1-2; d_gene: TRBD1; abundance: few; v_gene: TRBV7-9; CDR3aa: ASSLAGQGASGYT
j_gene: TRBJ2-7; d_gene: TRBD2; abundance: NA; v_gene: TRBV7-9; CDR3aa: ASSLGVAGGAYEQY
j_gene: TRBJ1-2; d_gene: TRBD1; abundance: NA; v_gene: TRBV13; CDR3aa: ASSQRQGRDYGYT
j_gene: TRBJ1-5; d_gene: TRBD1; abundance: few; v_gene: TRBV6-5; CDR3aa: ASSEGTENQPQH
j_gene: TRBJ2-5; d_gene: NA; abundance: NA; v_gene: TRBV4-1; CDR3aa: ASSQDRRSTGGETQY
j_gene: TRBJ1-2; d_gene: NA; abundance: NA; v_gene: TRBV15; CDR3aa: ATSRDLGGVGYT